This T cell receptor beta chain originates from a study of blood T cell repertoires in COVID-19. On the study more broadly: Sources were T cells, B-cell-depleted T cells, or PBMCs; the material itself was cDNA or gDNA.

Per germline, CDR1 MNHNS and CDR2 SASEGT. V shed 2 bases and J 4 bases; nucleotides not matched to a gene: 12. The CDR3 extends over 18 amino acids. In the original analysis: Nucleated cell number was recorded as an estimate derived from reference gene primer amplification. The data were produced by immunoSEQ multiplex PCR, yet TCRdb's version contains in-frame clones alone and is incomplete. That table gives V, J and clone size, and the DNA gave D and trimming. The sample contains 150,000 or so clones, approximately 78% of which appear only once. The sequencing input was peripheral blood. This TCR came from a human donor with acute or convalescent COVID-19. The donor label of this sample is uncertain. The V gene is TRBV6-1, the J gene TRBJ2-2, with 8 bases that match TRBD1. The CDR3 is CASSERFLGTGATGELFF. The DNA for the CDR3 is TGTGCCAGCAGTGAAAGATTTTTAGGGACAGGAGCCACCGGGGAGCTGTTTTTT.